These 5 T cell receptor delta chains came from one sample sequenced in a study of gamma-delta T cells after stem cell transplantation. TCRdb redid clone calling on the RT-PCR reads using CATT. Of roughly 1,700 delta-chain clones detected, about 4% appear once; the ten largest clones hold 30% to 50%. Sequenced material: gamma-delta T cells. The receptors derive from a human donor. It is not recorded whose cells these are; they may come from a transplant donor.

Of note for this clone: The mismatch at residue 3 between this DNA's translation and the TCRdb protein of a much larger clone likely reflects a read error; the protein shown is translated from the DNA. J is TRDJ1 and V is TRDV2; D possibly corresponds to TRDD3 (6 bases). The germline CDR1 and CDR2 sequences are GEAIGNYY and EKD. CDR3 length equals 14 residues. The CDR3 coding sequence is TGTGCCCGTGACACCATGGGGGGCCGCGATAAACTCATCTTT. Its protein product is CARDTMGGRDKLIF.

The chain recombines TRDV1 with TRDJ1; 12 positions agree with TRDD3. Trimming at V came to 2 bases and at J to 2 bases, leaving 36 bases not matched to a gene. CDR3 length equals 27 residues. Germline lookup yields CDR1 TSWWSYY and CDR2 QGS. The CDR3 spells CALGETSGPLPPYWGILPVSLTDKLIF. DNA for the CDR3: TGTGCTCTTGGGGAAACTTCTGGTCCCCTCCCCCCATACTGGGGGATACTTCCAGTGAGCTTGACCGATAAACTCATCTTT.

By its share, this clone is large. Within the sample, other DNA sequences also encode this same CDR3. This chain uses TRDV2 with TRDJ1; maybe TRDD3 (6 bases). The CDR3 length is 14 residues. Trimming took off 0 bases at V and 4 bases at J, with 11 bases between the two ends. CDR1 and CDR2 (germline): GEAIGNYY, EKD. CDR3 region: CACDTMGGRDKLIF. The CDR3, as DNA: TGTGCCTGTGACACCATGGGGGGCCGCGATAAACTCATCTTT.

There are a few counts of this clone. This likely reflects a read error, since a far larger clone is one base away. This rearrangement joins TRDV2 to TRDJ3; 8 bases agree with TRDD3. V shed 2 bases and J 3 bases; nucleotides not matched to a gene: 8. Germline loops: CDR1 GEAIGNYY, CDR2 EKD. The CDR3 runs 18 residues. In DNA form, the CDR3 reads TGTGCCTGTGACAGCTGGGGGAACGACCTCTGGGACACCCGACAGATGTTTTTC. Translating gives CACDSWGNDLWDTRQMFF.

Note on this clone: The amino acid sequence in TCRdb belongs to a much larger clone and departs from this DNA's translation at residue 4, likely a sequencing read error; the sequence shown is translated from the DNA. The chain is built from TRDV2 and TRDJ1; TRDD3 agrees at 7 bases. The CDR3 is 18 residues long. The junction had 24 bases not matched to a gene; V was cut back by 5 bases and J by 7 bases. CDR1 and CDR2 from the germline V gene are GEAIGNYY and EKD. CDR3 sequence (DNA): TGTGCCTGTGGCAGACTGGGGAGCCTAGGGCTAGGTCCGCGTAAACTCATCTTT. Translated: CACGRLGSLGLGPRKLIF.